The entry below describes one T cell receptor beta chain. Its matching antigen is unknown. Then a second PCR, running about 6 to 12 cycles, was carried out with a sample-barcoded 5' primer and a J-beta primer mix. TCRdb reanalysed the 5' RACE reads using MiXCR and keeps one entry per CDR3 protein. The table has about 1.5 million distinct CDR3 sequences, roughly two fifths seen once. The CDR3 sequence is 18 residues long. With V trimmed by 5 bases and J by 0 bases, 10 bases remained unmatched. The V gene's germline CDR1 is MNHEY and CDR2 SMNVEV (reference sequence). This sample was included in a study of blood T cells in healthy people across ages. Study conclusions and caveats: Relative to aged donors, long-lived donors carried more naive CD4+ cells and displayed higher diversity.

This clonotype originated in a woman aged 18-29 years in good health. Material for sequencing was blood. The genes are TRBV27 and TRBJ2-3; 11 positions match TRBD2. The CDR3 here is CASSLIAGGPISTDTQYF. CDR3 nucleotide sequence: TGTGCCAGCAGTCTTATAGCGGGAGGGCCGATCAGCACAGATACGCAGTATTTT.